The T cell receptor beta chain under discussion was sequenced for a study of vaccination effects on CD4 cells after COVID-19. V lost 2 bases and J lost 6, with 13 bases in between. The germline V gene encodes CDR1 GTSNPN and CDR2 SVGIG (reference sequence). This CDR3 has 13 residues. Before any sequencing was done, the ViraFEST assay used viral peptide pools to expand antigen-specific CD4+ T cells. Following an approximately ten-day culture, CD4+ T cells were purified. Measured with immunoSEQ multiplex PCR; TCRdb has only the in-frame clones, and not every one. Of 55,000 to 70,000 clones listed, roughly 76% are singletons. Comments on this clone: Its antigen is not known.

The chain combines TRBV30 with TRBJ1-2, with D tentatively TRBD1 (6 bases). The sample in question was CD4+ T cells from PBMCs cultured with HCoV-229E spike peptides, obtained before COVID-19 vaccination. This clonotype was obtained from a human donor who received a COVID-19 vaccine. CDR3 sequence: CAWSPGQTNGYTF. CDR3 DNA sequence: TGTGCCTGGAGTCCAGGACAGACTAATGGCTACACCTTC.